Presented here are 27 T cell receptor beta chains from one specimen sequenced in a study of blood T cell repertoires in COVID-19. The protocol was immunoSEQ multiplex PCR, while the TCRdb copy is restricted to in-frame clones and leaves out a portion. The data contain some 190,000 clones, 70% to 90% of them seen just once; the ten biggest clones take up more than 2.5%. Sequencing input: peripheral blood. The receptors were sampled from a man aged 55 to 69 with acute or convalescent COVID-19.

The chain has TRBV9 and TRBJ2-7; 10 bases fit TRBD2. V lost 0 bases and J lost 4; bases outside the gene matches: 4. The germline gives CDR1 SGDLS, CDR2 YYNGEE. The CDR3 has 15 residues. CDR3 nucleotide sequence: TGTGCCAGCAGCGTAGATGGACTAGCGGAGTACGAGCAGTACTTC. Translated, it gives CASSVDGLAEYEQYF.

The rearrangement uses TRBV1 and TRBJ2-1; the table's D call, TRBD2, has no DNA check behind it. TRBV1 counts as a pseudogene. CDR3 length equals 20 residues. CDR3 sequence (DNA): TGCACCAGCAGCCGCCGAAGCGGGACTAGCGGGAGTTCTACCTACAATGAGCAGTTCTTC. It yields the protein CTSSRRSGTSGSSTYNEQFF.

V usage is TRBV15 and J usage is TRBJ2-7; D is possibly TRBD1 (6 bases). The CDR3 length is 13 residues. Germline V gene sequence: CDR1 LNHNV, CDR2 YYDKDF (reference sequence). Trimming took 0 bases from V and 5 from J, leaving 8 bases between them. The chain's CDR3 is CATSRDRGHEQYF. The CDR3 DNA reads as TGTGCCACCAGCAGAGACAGGGGCCACGAGCAGTACTTC.

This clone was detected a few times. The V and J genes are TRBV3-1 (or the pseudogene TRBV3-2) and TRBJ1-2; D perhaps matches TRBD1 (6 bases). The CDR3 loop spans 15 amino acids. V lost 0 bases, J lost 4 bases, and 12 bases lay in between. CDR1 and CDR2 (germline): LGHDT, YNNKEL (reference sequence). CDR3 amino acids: CASSQEGGARYGYTF. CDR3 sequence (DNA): TGTGCCAGCAGCCAAGAGGGGGGGGCCCGCTATGGCTACACCTTC.

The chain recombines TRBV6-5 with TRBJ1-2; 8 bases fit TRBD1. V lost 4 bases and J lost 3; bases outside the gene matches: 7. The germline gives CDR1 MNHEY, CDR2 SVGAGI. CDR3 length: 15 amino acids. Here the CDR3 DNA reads TGTGCCAGCAGTTCCAAGGACAGGGCTTACTATGGCTACACCTTC. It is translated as CASSSKDRAYYGYTF.

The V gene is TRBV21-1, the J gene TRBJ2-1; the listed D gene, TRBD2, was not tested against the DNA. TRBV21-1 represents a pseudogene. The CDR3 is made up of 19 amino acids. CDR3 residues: CASSKETSGRAESYNEQFF. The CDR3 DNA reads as TGTGCCAGCAGCAAAGAAACTAGCGGGAGGGCCGAATCCTACAATGAGCAGTTCTTC.

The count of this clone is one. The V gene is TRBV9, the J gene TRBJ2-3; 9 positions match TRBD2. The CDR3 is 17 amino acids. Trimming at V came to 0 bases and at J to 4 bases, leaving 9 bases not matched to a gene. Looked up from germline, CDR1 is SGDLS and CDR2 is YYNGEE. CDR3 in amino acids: CASSVDPGLARADTQYF. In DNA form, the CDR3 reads TGTGCCAGCAGCGTAGACCCGGGACTAGCTAGGGCAGATACGCAGTATTTT.

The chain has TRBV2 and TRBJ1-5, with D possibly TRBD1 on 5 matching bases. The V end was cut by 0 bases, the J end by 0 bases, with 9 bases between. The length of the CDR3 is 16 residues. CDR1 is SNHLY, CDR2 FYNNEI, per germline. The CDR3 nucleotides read TGTGCCAGCAGTGAAGCGCAGACAGATAGCAATCAGCCCCAGCATTTT. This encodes CASSEAQTDSNQPQHF.

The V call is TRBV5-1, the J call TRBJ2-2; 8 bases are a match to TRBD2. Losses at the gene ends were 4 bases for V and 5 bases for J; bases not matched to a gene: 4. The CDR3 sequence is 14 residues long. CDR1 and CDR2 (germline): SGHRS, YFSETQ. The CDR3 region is CASSQLAETGELFF. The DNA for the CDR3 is TGCGCCAGCAGCCAACTAGCGGAAACCGGGGAGCTGTTTTTT.

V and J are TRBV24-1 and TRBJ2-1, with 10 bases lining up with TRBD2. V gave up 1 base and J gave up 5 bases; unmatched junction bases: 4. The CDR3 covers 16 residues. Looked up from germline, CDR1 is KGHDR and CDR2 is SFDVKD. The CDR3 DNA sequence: TGTGCCACCAGTGATTTTCCTAGCGGGAGAGACAATGAGCAGTTCTTC. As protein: CATSDFPSGRDNEQFF.

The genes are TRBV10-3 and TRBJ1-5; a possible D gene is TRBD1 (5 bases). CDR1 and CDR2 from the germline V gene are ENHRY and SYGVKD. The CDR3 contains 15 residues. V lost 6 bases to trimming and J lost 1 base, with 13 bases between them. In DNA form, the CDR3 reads TGTGCCATCAGCGCTGACAGTCGAAGCAATCAGCCCCAGCATTTT. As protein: CAISADSRSNQPQHF.

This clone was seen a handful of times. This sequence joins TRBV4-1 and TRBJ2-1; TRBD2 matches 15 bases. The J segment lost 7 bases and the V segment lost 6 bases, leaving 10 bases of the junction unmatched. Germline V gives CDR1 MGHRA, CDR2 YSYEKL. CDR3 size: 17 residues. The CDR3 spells CASRPGLAGGQGNEQFF. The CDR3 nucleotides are TGCGCCAGCAGGCCGGGACTAGCGGGAGGCCAGGGGAATGAGCAGTTCTTC.

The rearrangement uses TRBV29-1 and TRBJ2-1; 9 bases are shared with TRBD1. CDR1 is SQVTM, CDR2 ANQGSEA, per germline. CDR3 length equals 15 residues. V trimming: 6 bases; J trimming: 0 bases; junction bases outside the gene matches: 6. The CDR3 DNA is TGCAGCGTCCAAAACAGGGGGCCCTCCTACAATGAGCAGTTCTTC. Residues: CSVQNRGPSYNEQFF.

Here the CDR3 DNA reads TGTGCCAGCAGATTACAGGGGGTGAACACTGAAGCTTTCTTT. Protein sequence: CASRLQGVNTEAFF. V is TRBV2 and J is TRBJ1-1, with 8 bases fitting TRBD1. The CDR3 has 14 residues. Per the germline V gene, CDR1 is SNHLY and CDR2 is FYNNEI. V dropped 6 bases and J dropped 0; count of bases not matched to a gene: 3.

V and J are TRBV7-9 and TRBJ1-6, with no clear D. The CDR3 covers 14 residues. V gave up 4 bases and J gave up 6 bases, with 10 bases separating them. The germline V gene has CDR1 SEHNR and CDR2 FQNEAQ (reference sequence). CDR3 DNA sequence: TGTGCCAGCAGCTGGGGAGTATCTAATTCACCCCTCCACTTT. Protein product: CASSWGVSNSPLHF.

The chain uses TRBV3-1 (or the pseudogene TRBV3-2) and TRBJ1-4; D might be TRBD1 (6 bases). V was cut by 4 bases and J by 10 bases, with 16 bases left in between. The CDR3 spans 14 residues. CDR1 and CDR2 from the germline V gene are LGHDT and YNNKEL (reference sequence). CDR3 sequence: CASSRGGALGKLFF. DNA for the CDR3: TGTGCCAGCAGCCGAGGGGGAGCCTTGGGAAAACTGTTTTTT.

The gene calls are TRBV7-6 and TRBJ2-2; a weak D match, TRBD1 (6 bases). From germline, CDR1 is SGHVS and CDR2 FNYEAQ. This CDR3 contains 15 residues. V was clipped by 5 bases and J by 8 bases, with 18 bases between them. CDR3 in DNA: TGTGCCAGCAGCCCAAAGTGGGACAACGGGGGGGAGCTGTTTTTT. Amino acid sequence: CASSPKWDNGGELFF. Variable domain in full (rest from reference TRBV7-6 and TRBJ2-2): GAGVSQSPRYKVTKRGQDVALRCDPISGHVSLYWYRQALGQGPEFLTYFNYEAQQDKSGLPNDRFSAERPEGSISTLTIQRTEQRDSAMYRCASSPKWDNGGELFFGEGSRLTVL.

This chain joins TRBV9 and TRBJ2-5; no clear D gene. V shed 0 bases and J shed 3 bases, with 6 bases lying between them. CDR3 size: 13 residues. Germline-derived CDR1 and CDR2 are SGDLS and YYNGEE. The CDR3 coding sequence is TGTGCCAGCAGCGTAGACAGCAAAGAGACCCAGTACTTC. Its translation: CASSVDSKETQYF.

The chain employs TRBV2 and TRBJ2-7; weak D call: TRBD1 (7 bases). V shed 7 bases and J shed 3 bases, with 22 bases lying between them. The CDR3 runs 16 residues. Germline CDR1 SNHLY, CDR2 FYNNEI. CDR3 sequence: CASIGRGAITGYEQYF. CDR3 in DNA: TGTGCCAGCATTGGCAGGGGGGCAATTACAGGCTACGAGCAGTACTTC.

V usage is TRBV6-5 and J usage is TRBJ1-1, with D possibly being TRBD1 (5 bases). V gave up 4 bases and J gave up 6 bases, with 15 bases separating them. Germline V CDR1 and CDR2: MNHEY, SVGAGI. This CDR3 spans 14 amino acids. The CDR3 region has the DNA TGTGCCAGCAGTTTCACAGGAAAATTGTCTGAAGCTTTCTTT. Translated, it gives CASSFTGKLSEAFF.

CDR3 loop: CASRGGARDTEAFF. DNA for the CDR3: TGTGCCAGCAGAGGGGGGGCTCGGGACACTGAAGCTTTCTTT. J is TRBJ1-1 and V is TRBV6-5, with a possible D match to TRBD1 (6 bases). CDR3 size: 14 residues. Per the germline V gene, CDR1 is MNHEY and CDR2 is SVGAGI. Trimming cost V 6 bases and J 3 bases, with 14 bases left between them.

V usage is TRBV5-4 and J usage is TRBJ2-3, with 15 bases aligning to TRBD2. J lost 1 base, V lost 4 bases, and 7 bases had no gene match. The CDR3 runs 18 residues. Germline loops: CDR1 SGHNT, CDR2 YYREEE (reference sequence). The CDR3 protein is CASSLGLAGGLGTDTQYF. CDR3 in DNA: TGTGCCAGCAGCCTAGGACTAGCGGGAGGGCTGGGCACAGATACGCAGTATTTT. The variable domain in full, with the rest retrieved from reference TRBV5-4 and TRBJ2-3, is ETGVTQSPTHLIKTRGQQVTLRCSSQSGHNTVSWYQQALGQGPQFIFQYYREEENGRGNFPPRFSGLQFPNYSSELNVNALELDDSALYLCASSLGLAGGLGTDTQYFGPGTRLTVL.

The CDR3 reads CASSQIWLAGGNTGELFF. CDR3 in DNA: TGTGCCAGCAGTCAAATTTGGCTAGCGGGAGGGAACACCGGGGAGCTGTTTTTT. The J gene is TRBJ2-2, the V gene TRBV11-2; 11 bases agree with TRBD2. The CDR3 runs to 18 residues. The V segment lost 6 bases and the J segment 1 base; nucleotides outside the gene matches: 10. In germline, CDR1 is SGHAT, CDR2 FQNNGV.

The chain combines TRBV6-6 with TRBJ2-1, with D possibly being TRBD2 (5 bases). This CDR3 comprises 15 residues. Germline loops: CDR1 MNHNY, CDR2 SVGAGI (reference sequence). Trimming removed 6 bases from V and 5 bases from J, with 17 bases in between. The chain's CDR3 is CASRSPGGGDNEQFF. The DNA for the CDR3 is TGTGCCAGCAGGTCCCCAGGAGGTGGGGACAATGAGCAGTTCTTC.

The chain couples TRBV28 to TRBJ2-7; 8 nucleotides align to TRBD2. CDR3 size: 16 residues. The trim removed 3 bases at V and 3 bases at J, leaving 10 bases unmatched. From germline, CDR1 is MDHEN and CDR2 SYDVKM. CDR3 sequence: CASSLVSGRLYYEQYF. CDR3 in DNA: TGTGCCAGCAGTTTGGTGAGCGGGAGACTCTACTACGAGCAGTACTTC. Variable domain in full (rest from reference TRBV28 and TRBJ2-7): DVKVTQSSRYLVKRTGEKVFLECVQDMDHENMFWYRQDPGLGLRLIYFSYDVKMKEKGDIPEGYSVSREKKERFSLILESASTNQTSMYLCASSLVSGRLYYEQYFGPGTRLTVT.

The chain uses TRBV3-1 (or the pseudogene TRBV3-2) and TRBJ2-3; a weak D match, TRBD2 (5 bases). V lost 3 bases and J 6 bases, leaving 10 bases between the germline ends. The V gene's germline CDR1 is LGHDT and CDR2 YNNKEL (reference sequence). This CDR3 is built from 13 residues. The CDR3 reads CASSQEVMDTQYF. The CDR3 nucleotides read TGTGCCAGCAGCCAGGAGGTGATGGATACGCAGTATTTT.

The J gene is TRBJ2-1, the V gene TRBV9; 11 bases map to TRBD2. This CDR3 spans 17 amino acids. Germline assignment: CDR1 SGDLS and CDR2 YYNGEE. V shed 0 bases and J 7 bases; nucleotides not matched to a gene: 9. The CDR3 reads CASSVGLAGGNRNEQFF. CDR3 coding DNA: TGTGCCAGCAGCGTAGGGCTAGCGGGAGGAAATAGGAATGAGCAGTTCTTC.